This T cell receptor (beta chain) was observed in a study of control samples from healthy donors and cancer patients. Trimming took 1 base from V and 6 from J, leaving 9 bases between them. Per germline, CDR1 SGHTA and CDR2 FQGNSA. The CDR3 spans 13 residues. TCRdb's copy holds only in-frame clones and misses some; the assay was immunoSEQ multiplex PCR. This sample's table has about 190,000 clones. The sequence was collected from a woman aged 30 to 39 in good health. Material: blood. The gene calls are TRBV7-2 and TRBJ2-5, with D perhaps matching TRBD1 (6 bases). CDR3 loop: CASSLEGVQTQYF. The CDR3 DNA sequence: TGTGCCAGCAGCTTAGAGGGGGTGCAGACCCAGTACTTC.